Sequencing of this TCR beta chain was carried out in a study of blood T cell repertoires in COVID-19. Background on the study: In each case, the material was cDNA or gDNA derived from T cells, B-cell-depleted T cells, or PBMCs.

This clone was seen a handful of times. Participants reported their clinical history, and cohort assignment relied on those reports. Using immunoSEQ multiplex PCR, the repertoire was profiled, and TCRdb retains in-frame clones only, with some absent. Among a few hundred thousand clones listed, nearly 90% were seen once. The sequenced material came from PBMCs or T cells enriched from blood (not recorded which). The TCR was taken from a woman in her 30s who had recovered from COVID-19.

CDR3 residues: CASSSWTGLGYTF. The CDR3 DNA follows: TGTGCCAGTAGTTCCTGGACAGGGCTTGGCTACACCTTC. The V gene is TRBV19, the J gene TRBJ1-2; 8 bases line up with TRBD1. This CDR3 contains 13 residues. With 5 bases clipped from V and 7 bases from J, the junction kept 6 bases outside the gene matches. Germline values: CDR1 LNHDA, CDR2 SQIVND (reference sequence).